This T cell receptor (beta chain) was obtained from a study of T cells after yellow fever vaccination (dated by TCRdb to the late 2010s). Regarding the research as a whole: The SMART-Seq v4 Ultra Low Input RNA kit was used to prepare libraries from fractions with low cell numbers. To follow T-cell clones before and after both primary and booster YFV17D yellow fever vaccination, bulk TCR alpha and beta repertoires underwent longitudinal sequencing. Two healthy male donors made up the cohort, one aged 18 to 30 years and the other aged 30 to 39 years. Blood samples were taken at several timepoints before and after primary and secondary immunization, and bulk PBMC replicates and cell subsets were isolated. What the authors observed across the whole study: Because only two donors were included in the study, the extent to which the findings can be generalized is limited. A small fraction of clonotypes showed up in both the CD4 and CD8 compartments, probably as a result of convergent recombination. Compared with the primary T-cell response, the secondary T-cell response was faster but weaker, reaching its peak on day 5 rather than on day 15. Computational filtering was required because FACS-sorted repertoires could contain abundant contaminating clonotypes from the bulk population. After the booster, most clones that had expanded after primary vaccination were detected again (about 95% of CD4 and around nine tenths of CD8), suggesting broad maintenance of memory.

The reads were generated on an Illumina NovaSeq 6000. TCR cDNA was synthesized by 5'RACE template switching, through which a universal primer site and unique molecular identifiers were introduced. Priming for cDNA synthesis came from both the TCR alpha and TCR beta constant segments. Libraries were amplified in two PCR steps, with sample barcodes and sequencing adapters added in the second step. Sequencing of libraries was performed on Illumina HiSeq 2500 (2x100 bp) or NovaSeq (2x150 bp). The original pipeline was this. MIGEC was used to demultiplex reads and collapse the reads into UMI consensus sequences, and MiXCR was used for V(D)J alignment. Using edgeR on replicate PBMC samples, clonotypes were called vaccine-responding if FDR was below 0.01 and the log2 fold change was above 5 up to day 15. Bulk clonotypes were assigned CD4 or CD8 identity according to which sequenced CD4 or CD8 repertoire held them at higher abundance. The public reads were quality trimmed at Q25 with fastp and then assembled into clones with MiXCR by TCRdb, keeping productive beta chains. Rows with one shared CDR3 protein collapse into an entry with the most common genes and DNA. The authors' filters were not applied to this entry. Within this sample are just over 250,000 distinct CDR3 sequences, with about 5.2% of them counted one time only. The top ten clones comprise less than 3.5% of the sample.

About this clonotype itself: Its antigen is still unknown. No base-level quality is on record; no much larger clone is a single base apart.

For this chain, trimming is 0 bases at the V end and 6 bases at the J end, and the number of junction bases without a gene match is 4. The germline V gene gives CDR1 as LGHNA and CDR2 as YSLEER. Reading from cysteine to phenylalanine, the CDR3 counts 15 amino acids. Left in the record is the CDR3 DNA by itself, 45 bases read in frame from the first base. The treatment or condition label corresponds to: live attenuated yellow fever vaccine strain. A standard Ficoll-Paque protocol was used to isolate PBMCs from peripheral blood. Dynabeads CD4 and CD8 positive selection kits were used to isolate the CD4 and CD8 T-cell fractions. TriZol was used to extract RNA from bulk PBMCs, CD4 and CD8 fractions, and dextramer-positive and dextramer-negative fractions.

This TCR came from a man aged 18-30 years who received the YFV17D yellow fever vaccine. Recombination connected TRBV4-3 to TRBJ2-3; 9 junctional bases match TRBD2. The starting material was CD4+ T cells sorted from PBMCs, obtained on the day of the yellow fever booster vaccination. CDR3 reads: CASSQERGGWDTQYF. The DNA reads as follows: TGCGCCAGCAGCCAAGAGCGGGGGGGTTGGGATACGCAGTATTTT.